Listed here are 2 T cell receptor beta chains from one sample, sequenced in a study of T cell responses to AZD1222 COVID-19 vaccine. The data were produced by immunoSEQ multiplex PCR, yet TCRdb's version contains in-frame clones alone and is incomplete. This sample has 200,000 or so clones, with 80% to 90% found just once. The sample in question was peripheral blood, obtained on day 0 of AZD1222 vaccination. The receptors were sampled from an adult in good health.

The V call is TRBV11-2, the J call TRBJ2-1; D perhaps matches TRBD1 (5 bases). Germline V gene data show CDR1 as SGHAT and CDR2 as FQNNGV. CDR3 length equals 13 residues. Trimming took 4 bases from V and 12 from J, leaving 16 bases between them. The CDR3 sequence: CASSSWRQSWQFF. The CDR3 nucleotides read TGTGCCAGCAGCTCCTGGCGACAGAGTTGGCAGTTCTTC.

The CDR3 protein is CASSDGVLSNQPQHF. In nucleotides, the CDR3 is TGTGCCAGCAGTGACGGTGTCCTGAGCAATCAGCCCCAGCATTTT. The chain has TRBV6-2 or TRBV6-3 and TRBJ1-5; D unresolved. The CDR3 consists of 15 residues. Trimming took off 5 bases at V and 1 base at J, with 12 bases between the two ends. Per germline, CDR1 MNHEY and CDR2 SVGEGT.